Listed below are T cell receptor beta chains from one sample, sequenced in a study of yellow fever vaccine responses in identical twins. TCRdb recomputed calls from the RT-PCR reads with MiXCR, one row per CDR3 protein. The repertoire includes 15,000 to 20,000 distinct CDR3 sequences, around 80% of them detected once, and about 2% sits in the top ten. The source material was T cells from blood (PBMCs), unsorted or a sorted subset (not recorded which), sampled before or after yellow fever vaccination (not recorded which). The receptors shown here come from a woman between 18 and 29 years old who received the yellow fever vaccine. Both conserved end residues are part of each CDR3. The D gene is left open where the match is weak. The size of a clone is reported for some rows only, either as once, few or many, or as a class for expanded clones.

TRBV29-1	16	TRBJ2-1	.	.	TGCAGCGTTACGCTTGGGTTGGTAGTCCAGTACAATGAGCAGTTCTTC	CSVTLGLVVQYNEQFF
TRBV20-1	12	TRBJ1-3	.	.	TGCAGTGCCACCGGTCTTGGAAACACCATATATTTT	CSATGLGNTIYF
TRBV4-1	17	TRBJ2-3	.	TRBD2	TGCGCCAGCACCCAAACCCCGACTAGCGGTCGTGCAGATACGCAGTATTTT	CASTQTPTSGRADTQYF
TRBV11-2	16	TRBJ2-3	.	.	TGTGCCAGCAGCTTACTTCTAGCGCTTAGCACAGATACGCAGTATTTT	CASSLLLALSTDTQYF
TRBV2	15	TRBJ2-7	.	TRBD2	TGTGCCAGCAGTGATGGCAGCGGGAGGGCAGGCGAGCAGTACTTC	CASSDGSGRAGEQYF
TRBV6-2/TRBV6-3	14	TRBJ2-7	.	.	TGTGCCAGCAGCCAACAACAGGTCTCCTACGAGCAGTACTTC	CASSQQQVSYEQYF
TRBV11-1	16	TRBJ2-3	few	.	TGTGCCAGCAGCACGGGGGGCCGCGGTCGCACAGATACGCAGTATTTT	CASSTGGRGRTDTQYF
TRBV5-1	15	TRBJ2-3	.	.	TGCGCCAGCAGCTTGGAGACAGGATACACAGATACGCAGTATTTT	CASSLETGYTDTQYF
TRBV10-3	18	TRBJ2-3	.	TRBD1	TGTGCCATCAGTGAGTCGAGGTCGGGGACAGGGGGCGCGGATACGCAGTATTTT	CAISESRSGTGGADTQYF
TRBV4-3	14	TRBJ1-4	.	.	TGCGCCAGCAGCGAGGGACGGAATAATGAAAAACTGTTTTTT	CASSEGRNNEKLFF
TRBV29-1	14	TRBJ2-7	.	.	TGCAGCGTTGAAGTTTCCGGTCGCTCCTACGAGCAGTACTTC	CSVEVSGRSYEQYF
TRBV24-1	17	TRBJ2-6	.	.	TGTGCCACCAGTGAGAACGGGGGCCACTCTGGGGCCAACGTCCTGACTTTC	CATSENGGHSGANVLTF
TRBV7-3	13	TRBJ2-1	.	.	TGTGCCAGCAGCTTAACGAGTGACTACGAGCAGTTCTTC	CASSLTSDYEQFF
TRBV2	15	TRBJ2-1	.	TRBD2	TGTGCCAGCAGAGGGACTAGCGGAAGCTACAATGAGCAGTTCTTC	CASRGTSGSYNEQFF
TRBV11-3	15	TRBJ2-7	.	.	TGTGCCAGCAGCTTCGACCCGGAGGGCTCCTACGAGCAGTACTTC	CASSFDPEGSYEQYF
TRBV12-3/TRBV12-4	15	TRBJ2-7	.	.	TGTGCCAGTAGTTCACGTATAGCGGACTCCTACGAGCAGTACTTC	CASSSRIADSYEQYF
TRBV13	15	TRBJ1-5	.	TRBD1	TGTGCCAGCAGGGTAGGGACAGCCCTCAATCAGCCCCAGCATTTT	CASRVGTALNQPQHF
TRBV19	11	TRBJ1-1	.	.	TGTGCCAGTAGTTTTGGAGGGGAAGCTTTCTTT	CASSFGGEAFF
TRBV5-6	15	TRBJ2-7	.	.	TGTGCCAGCAGCCTGACCGGGACTTCTTCCTACGAGCAGTACTTC	CASSLTGTSSYEQYF
TRBV28	17	TRBJ2-1	.	TRBD2	TGTGCCAGCAGTTTTTCGTCTAGCGGGGGGACCTACAATGAGCAGTTCTTC	CASSFSSSGGTYNEQFF
TRBV6-1	11	TRBJ2-1	.	.	TGTGCCAGCAGCCGTAACAATGAGCAGTTCTTC	CASSRNNEQFF
TRBV20-1	14	TRBJ1-5	.	.	TGCAGTGCTAGTGACCGTGAGCAGGGCGGGCCCCAGCATTTT	CSASDREQGGPQHF
TRBV2	15	TRBJ2-6	.	.	TGTGCCAGCAGTGACCAGAGCTCTGGGGCCAACGTCCTGACTTTC	CASSDQSSGANVLTF
TRBV12-3/TRBV12-4	13	TRBJ2-1	.	.	TGTGCCAGCAGTTTACTCCCGCAGAGTGAGCAGTTCTTC	CASSLLPQSEQFF
TRBV7-2	14	TRBJ2-5	.	.	TGTGCCAGCAGTGTGGCGGGGTCCCAAGAGACCCAGTACTTC	CASSVAGSQETQYF
TRBV29-1	13	TRBJ2-3	.	.	TGCAGCGTTGAAGATCAGCCCACAGATACGCAGTATTTT	CSVEDQPTDTQYF
TRBV5-8	15	TRBJ2-5	once	.	TGTGCCAGCAGATCTGTTGGGGGGATCGGGGAGACCCAGTACTTC	CASRSVGGIGETQYF
TRBV12-3/TRBV12-4	17	TRBJ2-1	.	.	TGTGCCAGCAGACAAGATATAAGGGGGGGTTACTACAATGAGCAGTTCTTC	CASRQDIRGGYYNEQFF
TRBV18	16	TRBJ2-1	.	TRBD1	TGTGCCAGCTCACCACCGAGGACAGGGGGCATCAATGAGCAGTTCTTC	CASSPPRTGGINEQFF
TRBV28	18	TRBJ2-4	.	.	TGTGCCAGCAGTTTTTCCAGGGCGCAGGGGACGGCCAAAAACATTCAGTACTTC	CASSFSRAQGTAKNIQYF
TRBV11-2	15	TRBJ2-7	.	TRBD2	TGTGCCAGCAGCCCGGATTCTAGCGGATCCTACGAGCAGTACTTC	CASSPDSSGSYEQYF
TRBV13	16	TRBJ2-3	.	TRBD2	TGTGCCAGCAGGGGACTAGCGGGGCACAATTCAGATACGCAGTATTTT	CASRGLAGHNSDTQYF
TRBV12-3/TRBV12-4	15	TRBJ2-1	.	.	TGTGCCAGCAGTACCGTTGGACGGGGGTACAATGAGCAGTTCTTC	CASSTVGRGYNEQFF
TRBV11-1	14	TRBJ1-1	.	.	TGTGCCAGCAGCTTAGCGGGGGGTCTGAATGAAGCTTTCTTT	CASSLAGGLNEAFF
TRBV10-3	14	TRBJ1-2	.	.	TGTGCCATCATGGGCGACGGAGCTAACTATGGCTACACCTTC	CAIMGDGANYGYTF
TRBV20-1	17	TRBJ2-7	.	TRBD1	TGCAGTGCTTCTAAAACCTACAGGGGGACCCTACCCTACGAGCAGTACTTC	CSASKTYRGTLPYEQYF
TRBV20-1	15	TRBJ2-7	.	.	TGCAGTGCTAGCGACGGGGGCAGGGGATCCAACGAGCAGTACTTC	CSASDGGRGSNEQYF
TRBV20-1	12	TRBJ2-7	.	.	TGCAGTGCTAGAACGGACGCCTACGAGCAGTACTTC	CSARTDAYEQYF
TRBV10-3	12	TRBJ1-1	.	.	TGTGCCATCAGTACAGTGAACACTGAAGCTTTCTTT	CAISTVNTEAFF
TRBV18	15	TRBJ2-1	.	TRBD1	TGTGCCAGCTCACCGGGACAGGGATATTACAATGAGCAGTTCTTC	CASSPGQGYYNEQFF
TRBV27	13	TRBJ2-7	.	.	TGTGCCAGCAGTTTATATGATGGAGGCGAGCAGTACTTC	CASSLYDGGEQYF
TRBV13	11	TRBJ2-4	.	TRBD1	TGTGCCAGCAGCTTAACAGGGGCGCCCTACTTC	CASSLTGAPYF
TRBV13	14	TRBJ2-7	few	.	TGTGCCAGCAGCTTACTAGCAGGGGTCGGAGAGCAGTACTTC	CASSLLAGVGEQYF
TRBV7-8	14	TRBJ2-5	.	.	TGTGCCAGCAGCTTTACGGACCCACAAGAGACCCAGTACTTC	CASSFTDPQETQYF
TRBV4-3	14	TRBJ1-1	.	.	TGCGCCAGCAGCCTAACATGGCCCGGGGCTGAAGCTTTCTTT	CASSLTWPGAEAFF
TRBV7-9	15	TRBJ2-3	.	TRBD1	TGTGCCAGCAGCCCGGACAGGGTTATCACAGATACGCAGTATTTT	CASSPDRVITDTQYF
TRBV29-1	14	TRBJ2-5	few	.	TGCAGCGTTGAACGGGCAGGGAGGATCGAGACCCAGTACTTC	CSVERAGRIETQYF